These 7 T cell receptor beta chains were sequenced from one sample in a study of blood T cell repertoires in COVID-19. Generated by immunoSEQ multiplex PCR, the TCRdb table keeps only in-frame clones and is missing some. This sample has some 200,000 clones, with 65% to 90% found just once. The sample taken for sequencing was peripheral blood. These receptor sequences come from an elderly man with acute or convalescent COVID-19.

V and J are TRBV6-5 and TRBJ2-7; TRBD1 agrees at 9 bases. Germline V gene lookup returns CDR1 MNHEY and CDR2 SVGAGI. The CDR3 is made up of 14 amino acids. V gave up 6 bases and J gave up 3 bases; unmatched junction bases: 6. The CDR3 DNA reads TGTGCCAGCAGAGACGGACAGGGGAGCTACGAGCAGTACTTC. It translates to CASRDGQGSYEQYF.

The CDR3 spells CASSYVGRLFYGYTF. DNA of the CDR3: TGTGCCAGCAGTTACGTGGGTAGACTTTTCTATGGCTACACCTTC. The chain employs TRBV6-5 and TRBJ1-2; D call uncertain. V was pared by 2 bases and J by 4 bases, with 14 bases between. Germline CDR1 reads MNHEY; CDR2 reads SVGAGI. There are 15 residues in the CDR3.

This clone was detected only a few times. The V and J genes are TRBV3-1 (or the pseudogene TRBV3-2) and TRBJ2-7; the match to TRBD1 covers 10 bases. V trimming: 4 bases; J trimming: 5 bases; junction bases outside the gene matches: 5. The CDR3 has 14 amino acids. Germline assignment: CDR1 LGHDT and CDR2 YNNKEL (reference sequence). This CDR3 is CASSLRTGGNEQYF. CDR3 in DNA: TGTGCCAGCAGCCTCCGGACAGGGGGTAACGAGCAGTACTTC.

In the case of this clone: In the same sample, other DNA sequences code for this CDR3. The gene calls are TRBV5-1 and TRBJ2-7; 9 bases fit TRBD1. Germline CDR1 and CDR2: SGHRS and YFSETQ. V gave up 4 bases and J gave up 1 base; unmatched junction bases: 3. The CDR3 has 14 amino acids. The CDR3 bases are TGCGCCAGCAGCCCCGGGACAGGGTCCTACGAGCAGTACTTC. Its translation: CASSPGTGSYEQYF.

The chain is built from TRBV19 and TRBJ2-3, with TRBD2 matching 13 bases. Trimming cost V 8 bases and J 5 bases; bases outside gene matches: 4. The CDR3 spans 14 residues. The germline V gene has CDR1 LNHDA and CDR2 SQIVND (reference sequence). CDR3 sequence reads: CASGLAGDRDTQYF. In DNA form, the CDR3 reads TGTGCCAGTGGACTAGCGGGAGATCGAGATACGCAGTATTTT.

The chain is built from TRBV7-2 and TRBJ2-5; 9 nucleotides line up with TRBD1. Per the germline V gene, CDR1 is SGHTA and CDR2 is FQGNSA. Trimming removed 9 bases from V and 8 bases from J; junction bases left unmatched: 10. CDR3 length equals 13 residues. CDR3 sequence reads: CASSTRDRVTQYF. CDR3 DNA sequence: TGTGCCAGTTCTACCCGGGACAGGGTCACCCAGTACTTC.

The CDR3 spells CASSLVPDFGRDTDTQYF. CDR3 DNA: TGCGCCAGCAGCTTGGTCCCCGACTTTGGACGGGACACAGATACGCAGTATTTT. V usage is TRBV5-1 and J usage is TRBJ2-3, with D possibly matching TRBD2 (5 bases). The V gene's germline CDR1 is SGHRS and CDR2 YFSETQ. Trimming took off 0 bases at V and 2 bases at J, with 19 bases between the two ends. The CDR3 has 18 residues. The whole variable domain, remainder taken from reference TRBV5-1 and TRBJ2-3, is KAGVTQTPRYLIKTRGQQVTLSCSPISGHRSVSWYQQTPGQGLQFLFEYFSETQRNKGNFPGRFSGRQFSNSRSEMNVSTLELGDSALYLCASSLVPDFGRDTDTQYFGPGTRLTVL.